The sequence of this T cell receptor (beta chain) was determined in a study of T cells in tuberculosis. Study-level findings and limits: GMM-specific TCRs were nearer to active tuberculosis alpha repertoires, suggesting expansion. GEM motif frequencies gave 55% to 75% accuracy; the GMM repertoire gave roughly 90%.

Clones were read by immunoSEQ multiplex PCR, and TCRdb kept only the in-frame ones, dropping some. The table includes more than 35,000 clones, more than 90% detected once. Each clinical donor contributed on average roughly 90,000 T cells from unsorted cryopreserved PBMC. A remark on this clone: Its cognate antigen is unknown.

CDR1 SGHDT and CDR2 YYEEEE come from the germline V gene. The CDR3 contains 14 residues. V lost 4 bases and J lost 4, with 12 bases in between. The V and J genes are TRBV5-6 and TRBJ2-1; weak D call: TRBD1 (6 bases). This TCR came from a donor aged 5 to 30 with latent tuberculosis or without tuberculosis infection. The specimen sequenced was PBMCs. The CDR3 here is CASSIGTTYNEQFF. Here the CDR3 DNA reads TGTGCCAGCAGCATCGGGACAACTTACAATGAGCAGTTCTTC.